These 18 T cell receptor beta chains share one sample of origin, sequenced in a study of neoadjuvant anti-PD-1 for oral cavity cancer. Produced via immunoSEQ multiplex PCR; TCRdb's table is partial and in-frame only. The sample has roughly 13,000 clones; roughly 73% are singletons. Here the sequenced sample was PBMCs, taken before nivolumab (anti-PD-1) treatment. These receptors came from a person aged 35 to 85 with oral cavity squamous cell carcinoma.

The chain is built from TRBV10-3 and TRBJ1-1, with a tentative D call TRBD1 (6 bases). Trimming stripped 8 bases from V and 5 bases from J, with 15 bases between. The CDR3 length is 13 residues. CDR1 and CDR2 from the germline V gene are ENHRY and SYGVKD. Written as DNA, the CDR3 is TGTGCCATCGGGGGCAGCTTGACTACTGAAGCTTTCTTT. Amino acids: CAIGGSLTTEAFF.

The sample holds a few counts of this clone. The DNA for the CDR3 is TGTGCCAGCAGAACAGGTGAGAATCAGCCCCAGCATTTT. Translating it yields CASRTGENQPQHF. The chain couples TRBV27 to TRBJ1-5; a possible D gene is TRBD1 (5 bases). The V and J ends lost 6 bases and 4 bases respectively, with 10 bases between them. This CDR3 is 13 amino acids long. Germline V CDR1 and CDR2: MNHEY, SMNVEV (reference sequence).

This clone appeared once. The chain joins TRBV28 to TRBJ1-1; D not certain. Germline V CDR1 and CDR2: MDHEN, SYDVKM. The V end was cut by 2 bases, the J end by 4 bases, with 5 bases between. The CDR3 is 12 residues long. The CDR3 DNA sequence: TGTGCCAGCAGTTTACGGGCCACTGAAGCTTTCTTT. It is translated as CASSLRATEAFF.

This chain connects TRBV7-9 to TRBJ1-3; TRBD1 aligns across 7 bases. Unmatched junction bases numbered 12, after V lost 4 bases and J lost 6 bases. Per the germline V gene, CDR1 is SEHNR and CDR2 is FQNEAQ (reference sequence). The CDR3 is made up of 16 amino acids. The CDR3 nucleotides read TGTGCCAGCAGCTCCCGACGCCGACAGGGCGAAAACACCATATATTTT. It yields the protein CASSSRRRQGENTIYF.

The chain has TRBV9 and TRBJ1-3; D is uncertain. Germline-derived CDR1 and CDR2 are SGDLS and YYNGEE. V gave up 0 bases and J gave up 1 base, with 14 bases separating them. The CDR3 is made up of 17 amino acids. The CDR3: CASSVALDSSSGNTIYF. The DNA for the CDR3 is TGTGCCAGCAGCGTAGCTTTGGATAGCAGTTCTGGAAACACCATATATTTT.

V usage is TRBV7-9 and J usage is TRBJ2-5; D tentatively reads TRBD1 or TRBD2 (5 bases each). This CDR3 region has 15 residues. Trimming shortened V by 8 bases and J by 2 bases, and 18 bases separated the two germline ends. The V gene's germline CDR1 is SEHNR and CDR2 FQNEAQ (reference sequence). In nucleotides, the CDR3 is TGTGCCAGCTCCTTCCCGGGACGGACGCAAGAGACCCAGTACTTC. It translates to CASSFPGRTQETQYF.

The chain carries TRBV11-3 and TRBJ2-2; a weak D match, TRBD2 (6 bases). The length of the CDR3 is 14 residues. The germline gives CDR1 SGHNT, CDR2 YENEEA. V was trimmed by 4 bases and J by 4 bases, leaving 10 bases between them. This CDR3 is CASSSVGGTGELFF. CDR3 bases: TGTGCCAGCAGCTCCGTCGGGGGCACCGGGGAGCTGTTTTTT. Combining the CDR3 with reference TRBV11-3 and TRBJ2-2 gives the whole variable domain EAGVVQSPRYKIIEKKQPVAFWCNPISGHNTLYWYLQNLGQGPELLIRYENEEAVDDSQLPKDRFSAERLKGVDSTLKIQPAELGDSAVYLCASSSVGGTGELFFGEGSRLTVL.

The chain links TRBV15 to TRBJ2-2; D remains ambiguous. The CDR3 is made up of 18 amino acids. The V end lost 0 bases, the J end lost 0 bases, and 14 bases lay between the germline ends. Germline loops: CDR1 LNHNV, CDR2 YYDKDF (reference sequence). This CDR3 reads CATSRDGFGQANTGELFF. CDR3 DNA: TGTGCCACCAGCAGAGATGGGTTCGGGCAAGCGAACACCGGGGAGCTGTTTTTT.

The chain carries TRBV28 and TRBJ2-1; possibly TRBD2 for D (5 bases). The CDR3 is 16 residues long. Looked up from germline, CDR1 is MDHEN and CDR2 is SYDVKM. The V end was cut by 5 bases, the J end by 5 bases, with 19 bases between. Here the CDR3 reads CASSPPGRFRNNEQFF. CDR3 in DNA: TGTGCCAGCAGTCCCCCGGGAAGGTTCCGTAACAATGAGCAGTTCTTC. Using reference TRBV28 and TRBJ2-1 for the parts outside the CDR3, the full variable domain is DVKVTQSSRYLVKRTGEKVFLECVQDMDHENMFWYRQDPGLGLRLIYFSYDVKMKEKGDIPEGYSVSREKKERFSLILESASTNQTSMYLCASSPPGRFRNNEQFFGPGTRLTVL.

This clone was detected only once. The J gene is TRBJ1-5, the V gene TRBV6-1; tentative D call: TRBD1 (5 bases). In germline, CDR1 is MNHNS, CDR2 SASEGT. Between the trimmed V and J ends, which lost 6 bases and 3 bases, there was a span of 12 bases. The CDR3 length is 14 residues. The CDR3: CASRPLQDNQPQHF. The CDR3 nucleotides are TGTGCCAGCAGGCCCTTACAGGACAATCAGCCCCAGCATTTT.

The chain recombines TRBV19 with TRBJ2-1; 9 bases align to TRBD2. Germline assignment: CDR1 LNHDA and CDR2 SQIVND (reference sequence). With 6 bases clipped from V and 12 bases from J, the junction kept 12 bases outside the gene matches. CDR3 length equals 14 residues. The CDR3 spells CASSGGLAGTRQFF. The CDR3 DNA is TGTGCCAGTAGCGGTGGGCTAGCGGGGACCCGGCAGTTCTTC.

This clone was picked up one time. The chain is built from TRBV9 and TRBJ2-1; 8 positions agree with TRBD2. The germline V gene encodes CDR1 SGDLS and CDR2 YYNGEE. With 3 bases clipped from V and 1 base from J, the junction kept 3 bases outside the gene matches. The CDR3 consists of 15 residues. The CDR3 sequence is CASSEAGESYNEQFF. CDR3 bases: TGTGCCAGCAGCGAAGCGGGGGAATCCTACAATGAGCAGTTCTTC.

The rearrangement joins TRBV28 to TRBJ2-2; D ambiguous. The CDR3 totals 11 residues. Trimming removed 7 bases at V and 9 bases at J, with 9 bases between. CDR1 MDHEN and CDR2 SYDVKM come from the germline V gene. The DNA of the CDR3 is TGTGCCAGCAATCTACGGAGGGAGCTGTTTTTT. Translated: CASNLRRELFF.

The V and J genes are TRBV6-1 and TRBJ2-1; D not resolved. The germline V gene has CDR1 MNHNS and CDR2 SASEGT. The V gene lost 2 bases and the J gene lost 2 bases, with 7 bases spanning the gap. The CDR3 is 14 amino acids. The CDR3 sequence: CASSELVAYNEQFF. The CDR3 DNA sequence: TGTGCCAGCAGTGAACTAGTCGCCTACAATGAGCAGTTCTTC.

The V and J genes are TRBV28 and TRBJ1-4; 11 bases align to TRBD1. There are 18 residues in the CDR3. Germline loops: CDR1 MDHEN, CDR2 SYDVKM. V dropped 3 bases and J dropped 0; count of bases not matched to a gene: 6. Here the CDR3 DNA reads TGTGCCAGCAGTTTCCCCGGGACAGGGGGTTCAACTAATGAAAAACTGTTTTTT. As protein: CASSFPGTGGSTNEKLFF.

A few counts support this clone. Here the CDR3 reads CASSVDPWGTEAFF. CDR3 sequence (DNA): TGTGCCAGCAGCGTAGATCCCTGGGGCACTGAAGCTTTCTTT. This chain uses TRBV9 with TRBJ1-1; D gene uncertain. Germline V gene sequence: CDR1 SGDLS, CDR2 YYNGEE. Trimming removed 0 bases from V and 4 bases from J, with 10 bases in between. The CDR3 extends over 14 amino acids.

The CDR3 is CASSPNPGSYEQYF. The CDR3 region has the DNA TGTGCCAGCTCACCCAATCCGGGAAGCTACGAGCAGTACTTC. The rearrangement joins TRBV18 to TRBJ2-7, with D perhaps TRBD2 (5 bases). This CDR3 is 14 amino acids long. Trimming stripped 3 bases from V and 3 bases from J, with 12 bases between. Germline CDR1 reads KGHSH; CDR2 reads LQKENI.

J is TRBJ2-7 and V is TRBV30, with 8 bases fitting TRBD2. V lost 2 bases, J lost 3 bases, and 6 bases stayed unmatched. CDR1 GTSNPN and CDR2 SVGIG come from the germline V gene (reference sequence). The CDR3 has 14 residues. The CDR3: CAWSPSGWNYEQYF. The CDR3 DNA sequence: TGTGCCTGGAGTCCTAGCGGGTGGAACTACGAGCAGTACTTC.